This is a list of T cell receptor beta chains from one sample in a study of blood T cell repertoires in COVID-19. This table comes from immunoSEQ multiplex PCR, and its TCRdb copy is limited to in-frame clones, with some not included. The sample lists hundreds of thousands of clones, about nine tenths occurring once. Sequencing was done on a sample of PBMCs or T cells enriched from blood (not recorded which). Source of these receptors: a man aged 60 to 75 who had recovered from COVID-19. Both conserved end residues are part of each CDR3. The D gene is left open where the match is weak. For some rows the clone size is stated as once, few or many, or as a class when expanded; others skip it.

.	.	TRBV19	TRBJ1-2	TGTGCCAGTAGTCTAGGACAGTTATACGGCTACACCTTC	CASSLGQLYGYTF
.	.	TRBV15	TRBJ1-6	TGTGCCACCAGCAGAGATTTGGGCAATTCACCCCTCCACTTT	CATSRDLGNSPLHF
.	.	TRBV4-1	TRBJ1-2	TGCGCCAGCAGCCAAGCCGACAGACAAAATGGCTACACCTTC	CASSQADRQNGYTF
.	.	TRBV19	TRBJ1-2	TGTGCCAGTAGCCCAATGAGGGTTAGGGCCTATGGCTACACCTTC	CASSPMRVRAYGYTF
.	.	TRBV3-1/TRBV3-2	TRBJ2-5	TGTGCCAGCAGCCAAAGGAAGGGAGACCTCGGGGAGACCCAGTACTTC	CASSQRKGDLGETQYF
TRBD2	.	TRBV19	TRBJ2-2	TGTGCCACCCTTAGCGGGAGGGTAGCCGGGGAGCTGTTTTTT	CATLSGRVAGELFF
.	.	TRBV6-5	TRBJ2-3	TGTGCCAGCAGTACGGACAGACTCACAGATACGCAGTATTTT	CASSTDRLTDTQYF
TRBD2	.	TRBV5-1	TRBJ2-1	TGCGCCAGCAGCCTAAGGACTAGCGGGAGAATGGATGAGCAGTTCTTC	CASSLRTSGRMDEQFF
.	.	TRBV6-4	TRBJ2-2	TGTGCCAGCAGCCCGAATAGTCACTATACCGGGGAGCTGTTTTTT	CASSPNSHYTGELFF
TRBD2	.	TRBV28	TRBJ2-7	TGTGCCAGCAAGACTAGCGGGACCCAACTCGGGCAGTACTTC	CASKTSGTQLGQYF
.	once	TRBV15	TRBJ2-7	TGTGCCACCCGACTCCTGTCAGATTCCTACGAGCAGTACTTC	CATRLLSDSYEQYF
TRBD1	.	TRBV28	TRBJ1-4	TGTGCCAGCACATCGACAGGGAATGAAAAACTGTTTTTT	CASTSTGNEKLFF
TRBD2	.	TRBV5-1	TRBJ2-3	TGCGCCAGCTGCCGGGAGGGTTGGAGCACAGATACGCAGTATTTT	CASCREGWSTDTQYF
.	.	TRBV4-3	TRBJ1-1	TGCGCCAGCAGCCAAGATCGGAGAATGAACACTGAAGCTTTCTTT	CASSQDRRMNTEAFF
TRBD1	.	TRBV10-3	TRBJ1-6	TGTGCCATTGCCCGACAGGGGGGAAATTCACCCCTCCACTTT	CAIARQGGNSPLHF
.	once	TRBV7-7	TRBJ1-1	TGTGCTAGCAGTGACAGGTTAGTGAACACTGAAGCTTTCTTT	CASSDRLVNTEAFF
TRBD2	.	TRBV10-1	TRBJ2-7	TGCGCCAGCAGTGAAGCGGGGGAGGGCTACGAGCAGTACTTC	CASSEAGEGYEQYF
TRBD1	.	TRBV18	TRBJ2-4	TGTGCCAGCTCACCAGAAACAGGGGGCCAAAACATTCAGTACTTC	CASSPETGGQNIQYF
TRBD2	.	TRBV9	TRBJ2-7	TGTGCCAGCAGCGTGGGGGGTGCCCTGCCGGGGGGCGAGCAGTACTTC	CASSVGGALPGGEQYF
TRBD1	.	TRBV13	TRBJ2-7	TGTGCCAGCAGCTTAGGGGACAGGGGGACCTACGAGCAGTACTTC	CASSLGDRGTYEQYF
TRBD1	.	TRBV5-1	TRBJ2-1	TGCGCCAGCAGCTTGCCTCGACAGGGGTCCTACAATGAGCAGTTCTTC	CASSLPRQGSYNEQFF
TRBD2	.	TRBV5-1	TRBJ2-7	TGCGCCAGCAGCCCCGGGGGGACGCTTGAGCAGTACTTC	CASSPGGTLEQYF
.	.	TRBV6-5	TRBJ1-5	TGTGCCAGCAGTCGCCGTCGGAGCAATCAGCCCCAGCATTTT	CASSRRRSNQPQHF
TRBD2	few	TRBV6-5	TRBJ2-7	TGTGCCAGCAGTTCGGGACTAGCGGACTACGAGCAGTACTTC	CASSSGLADYEQYF
TRBD1	.	TRBV7-6	TRBJ1-4	TGTGCCAGCAGCTTAAGGGCAGGGGGAACTCAATCAACTAATGAAAAACTGTTTTTT	CASSLRAGGTQSTNEKLFF
.	.	TRBV7-3	TRBJ2-3	TGTGCCAGCATGATTAGCGGAATTAGCACAGATACGCAGTATTTT	CASMISGISTDTQYF
TRBD1	.	TRBV6-5	TRBJ2-7	TGTGCCAGCAGTACTCCGGGACAGCCCTACGAGCAGTACTTC	CASSTPGQPYEQYF
TRBD1	.	TRBV3-1/TRBV3-2	TRBJ1-6	TGTGCCAGCAGCCAACCTAGGGGACAGGGGATCTATAATTCACCCCTCCACTTT	CASSQPRGQGIYNSPLHF
TRBD1	.	TRBV28	TRBJ1-1	TGTGCCAGCAGTCCGCTAAGGGGGCAGTTGAACACTGAAGCTTTCTTT	CASSPLRGQLNTEAFF
TRBD2	.	TRBV2	TRBJ2-1	TGTGCCAGCATGATGGGGACTACCGCCTACAATGAGCAGTTCTTC	CASMMGTTAYNEQFF
TRBD1	.	TRBV11-2	TRBJ2-7	TGTGCCAGCAGCCCGGACAGGGTTTCGCGGTACTTC	CASSPDRVSRYF
TRBD1	.	TRBV11-1	TRBJ1-1	TGTGCCAGCAAAGACAGGGGGCGAACTGAAGCTTTCTTT	CASKDRGRTEAFF
.	once	TRBV4-1	TRBJ2-3	TGCGCCAGCAGCCAACCCGATGGTGGGCGAAATACGCAGTATTTT	CASSQPDGGRNTQYF
.	.	TRBV24-1	TRBJ2-7	TGTGCCACCGGGGACGGGGGCGAGCAGTACTTC	CATGDGGEQYF
.	.	TRBV13	TRBJ2-5	TGTGCCAGCAGCTTGAAAGCGGGTACCCAGTACTTC	CASSLKAGTQYF
TRBD1	.	TRBV2	TRBJ2-7	TGTGCCAGCAGTTCCCGCTGGACAGGGACCGGCGAGCAGTACTTC	CASSSRWTGTGEQYF
.	.	TRBV6-5	TRBJ2-7	TGTGCCAGCAAGAGGAGCCTATCCTACGAGCAGTACTTC	CASKRSLSYEQYF
TRBD2	.	TRBV28	TRBJ2-7	TGTGCCAGCAGTTTATGGTCCCTAGCGGGAGTGGGCGAGCAGTACTTC	CASSLWSLAGVGEQYF
.	.	TRBV27	TRBJ2-5	TGTGCCAGCAGAAACAGGGCAGTGACACAAGAGACCCAGTACTTC	CASRNRAVTQETQYF
.	once	TRBV30	TRBJ2-6	TGTGCCTGGACGACGGGGAGCTCTGGGGCCAACGTCCTGACTTTC	CAWTTGSSGANVLTF
.	.	TRBV6-5	TRBJ1-1	TGTGCCACCACGGCAGGGTACACTGAAGCTTTCTTT	CATTAGYTEAFF
.	.	TRBV6-5	TRBJ1-2	TGTGCCAGCAGTTTCGGCTATGGCTACACCTTC	CASSFGYGYTF
.	.	TRBV28	TRBJ2-2	TGTGCCAGCTGGGGAGGGAACACCGGGGAGCTGTTTTTT	CASWGGNTGELFF
.	.	TRBV12-3/TRBV12-4	TRBJ1-4	TGTGCCAGCAGTTCTCGGTCAAAACTGTTTTTT	CASSSRSKLFF
.	.	TRBV3-1/TRBV3-2	TRBJ1-5	TGTGCCAGCAGCCCGACGGGCGGGGTCGATCAGCCCCAGCATTTT	CASSPTGGVDQPQHF
.	.	TRBV25-1	TRBJ1-5	TGTGCCAGCAGCCATCCGGACAAAGGGCCATATCAGCCCCAGCATTTT	CASSHPDKGPYQPQHF
.	few	TRBV5-4	TRBJ1-1	TGTGCCAGCAGCGGAGCGGGGCCGAACACTGAAGCTTTCTTT	CASSGAGPNTEAFF
TRBD1	once	TRBV15	TRBJ1-1	TGTGCCACCAGCTTAGAGGTAGGGGGCGATGGATTCTTT	CATSLEVGGDGFF
TRBD2	.	TRBV5-1	TRBJ2-2	TGCGCCAGCAGCTTTCGGACTAGCGGTAACACCGGGGAGCTGTTTTTT	CASSFRTSGNTGELFF